Following are 26 T cell receptor beta chains from one sample sequenced in a study of blood T cell repertoires in COVID-19. Measured with immunoSEQ multiplex PCR; TCRdb has only the in-frame clones, and not every one. The data contain about 260,000 clones, about 87% of them seen just once; the ten biggest clones take up less than 3%. Sequenced: peripheral blood. The origin of the receptors is a woman between 45 and 65 years old with acute or convalescent COVID-19.

The V call is TRBV5-1, the J call TRBJ2-3, with D possibly matching TRBD2 (5 bases). Deletions cut 3 bases from V and 0 bases from J, with 17 bases between. The CDR3 sequence is 17 residues long. CDR1 SGHRS and CDR2 YFSETQ come from the germline V gene. The chain's CDR3 is CASSSYPSGTSTDTQYF. The CDR3 DNA follows: TGCGCCAGCAGCTCATATCCCAGCGGTACTAGCACAGATACGCAGTATTTT.

The V call is TRBV18, the J call TRBJ1-1, with D maybe TRBD1 (6 bases). The CDR3 extends over 15 amino acids. Germline V lookup: CDR1 KGHSH, CDR2 LQKENI. V was cut by 8 bases and J by 0 bases, with 16 bases left in between. Here the CDR3 DNA reads TGTGCCAGCCGACAGGTCAGCCCCATGAACACTGAAGCTTTCTTT. This codes for CASRQVSPMNTEAFF.

This chain links TRBV20-1 with TRBJ1-4; D gene uncertain. V lost 5 bases and J 6 bases, leaving 16 bases between the germline ends. This CDR3 spans 14 amino acids. Germline V gene lookup returns CDR1 DFQATT and CDR2 SNEGSKA (reference sequence). CDR3 protein: CSARGEKGDEKLFF. In DNA form, the CDR3 reads TGCAGTGCTCGTGGGGAGAAAGGAGATGAAAAACTGTTTTTT.

J is TRBJ1-4 and V is TRBV28; 7 nucleotides line up with TRBD1. Trimming cost V 7 bases and J 4 bases; bases outside gene matches: 12. The CDR3 is 16 residues long. The germline CDR1 and CDR2 sequences are MDHEN and SYDVKM. The CDR3 spells CASNGPRGQDNEKLFF. CDR3 coding DNA: TGTGCCAGCAACGGTCCGAGGGGGCAGGATAATGAAAAACTGTTTTTT. The entire variable domain, with the rest obtained from reference TRBV28 and TRBJ1-4, is as follows: DVKVTQSSRYLVKRTGEKVFLECVQDMDHENMFWYRQDPGLGLRLIYFSYDVKMKEKGDIPEGYSVSREKKERFSLILESASTNQTSMYLCASNGPRGQDNEKLFFGSGTQLSVL.

This sequence joins TRBV24-1 and TRBJ2-5, with 8 bases fitting TRBD1. The germline CDR1 and CDR2 sequences are KGHDR and SFDVKD. This CDR3 has 14 residues. V shed 4 bases and J 4 bases; nucleotides not matched to a gene: 4. The chain's CDR3 is CATSDPGGSETQYF. The CDR3 region has the DNA TGTGCCACCAGTGACCCAGGGGGCTCAGAGACCCAGTACTTC.

Regarding this clone: The junction departs from germline at one end; a sequencing error may be responsible. Other DNA sequences in this specimen translate into the identical CDR3. The chain uses TRBV29-1 and TRBJ2-7; 8 nucleotides match TRBD2. The length of the CDR3 is 13 residues. Germline V gives CDR1 SQVTM, CDR2 ANQGSEA. The chain's CDR3 is CSATSGSSYEQYF. CDR3 nucleotides: TGCAGCGCCACTAGCGGATCCTCCTACGAGCAGTACTTT.

The chain carries TRBV6-2 or TRBV6-3 and TRBJ2-1; D perhaps matches TRBD1 (6 bases). The CDR3 is 16 residues long. With 5 bases removed from V and 0 bases from J, the gap between germline ends came to 14 bases. Germline loops: CDR1 MNHEY, CDR2 SVGEGT. The CDR3 protein is CASSQGGFSSYNEQFF. CDR3 in DNA: TGTGCCAGCAGTCAAGGGGGTTTTAGCTCCTACAATGAGCAGTTCTTC.

J is TRBJ2-7 and V is TRBV27, with 13 positions matching TRBD2. V lost 7 bases to trimming and J lost 5 bases; unmatched junction nucleotides: 11. The CDR3 length is 16 residues. From germline, CDR1 is MNHEY and CDR2 SMNVEV (reference sequence). CDR3 in amino acids: CASTKRTSGRIDEQYF. The CDR3 DNA sequence: TGTGCCAGCACCAAAAGGACTAGCGGGAGAATAGACGAGCAGTACTTC.

The J gene is TRBJ1-4, the V gene TRBV7-9; 8 nucleotides agree with TRBD1. The V segment lost 4 bases and the J segment 3 bases; nucleotides outside the gene matches: 1. CDR1 and CDR2 from the germline V gene are SEHNR and FQNEAQ (reference sequence). This CDR3 is built from 14 residues. The DNA for the CDR3 is TGTGCCAGCAGCTCGGACAGGGCTAATGAAAAACTGTTTTTT. This encodes CASSSDRANEKLFF.

V usage is TRBV7-9 and J usage is TRBJ2-7; possibly TRBD2 for D (6 bases). Germline CDR1 reads SEHNR; CDR2 reads FQNEAQ (reference sequence). This CDR3 spans 12 amino acids. The germline V and J ends were trimmed by 2 bases and 12 bases, with 14 bases remaining between them. The CDR3, as DNA: TGTGCCAGCAGCTTAATTAAAGGGACTCGGTACTTC. It is translated as CASSLIKGTRYF.

CDR3 bases: TGTGCCAGCAGCTTAGTTCGGGGGGAGACCCAGTACTTC. Its translation is CASSLVRGETQYF. The chain is built from TRBV7-2 and TRBJ2-5, with D tentatively TRBD2 (6 bases). Germline V lookup: CDR1 SGHTA, CDR2 FQGNSA. The V and J ends lost 1 base and 5 bases respectively, with 8 bases between them. The CDR3 totals 13 residues.

The J gene is TRBJ1-4, the V gene TRBV7-2; a possible D gene is TRBD1 (6 bases). Trimming stripped 5 bases from V and 5 bases from J, with 15 bases between. The germline gives CDR1 SGHTA, CDR2 FQGNSA. The CDR3 totals 15 residues. The CDR3 nucleotides are TGTGCCAGCAGCCCTCCCCAGGGGTTGAATGAAAAACTGTTTTTT. It yields the protein CASSPPQGLNEKLFF.

CDR3 DNA: TGTGCCAGCAGCTTGGGACAGGCTTCTTTGAATGAGCAGTTCTTC. Amino acids: CASSLGQASLNEQFF. V gene TRBV5-8 combines with J gene TRBJ2-1; possibly TRBD1 for D (6 bases). The CDR3 sequence is 15 residues long. The V gene's germline CDR1 is SGHTS and CDR2 YDEGEE. The V and J ends lost 0 bases and 7 bases respectively, with 14 bases between them. Variable domain in full (rest from reference TRBV5-8 and TRBJ2-1): EAGVTQSPTHLIKTRGQQATLRCSPISGHTSVYWYQQALGLGLQFLLWYDEGEERNRGNFPPRFSGRQFPNYSSELNVNALELEDSALYLCASSLGQASLNEQFFGPGTRLTVL.

This chain links TRBV3-1 (or the pseudogene TRBV3-2) with TRBJ1-2, with a possible D match to TRBD1 (5 bases). The CDR3 has 15 amino acids. Trimming cost V 3 bases and J 3 bases, with 14 bases left between them. Germline V gives CDR1 LGHDT, CDR2 YNNKEL (reference sequence). The CDR3 DNA reads TGTGCCAGCAGCCATTACAGGTCAGTGGACTATGGCTACACCTTC. As protein: CASSHYRSVDYGYTF.

V and J are TRBV19 and TRBJ2-1; D gene unclear. V shed 6 bases and J shed 2 bases, with 11 bases lying between them. Per germline, CDR1 LNHDA and CDR2 SQIVND (reference sequence). CDR3 length: 14 amino acids. The CDR3: CASRYSLTYNEQFF. The DNA for the CDR3 is TGTGCCAGTAGATACAGCCTTACCTACAATGAGCAGTTCTTC.

The chain employs TRBV6-5 and TRBJ2-7; 8 bases map to TRBD1. The V and J ends lost 7 bases and 5 bases, in that order; junction bases with no gene match: 10. Germline V lookup: CDR1 MNHEY, CDR2 SVGAGI. The CDR3 is made up of 14 amino acids. In DNA form, the CDR3 reads TGTGCCAGCAACCTGGACAGGGAGATCGACGAGCAGTACTTC. Its protein is CASNLDREIDEQYF.

The chain couples TRBV27 to TRBJ2-7; D is undetermined. The CDR3 covers 14 residues. V dropped 6 bases and J dropped 3 bases, with 15 bases sitting between them. In germline, CDR1 is MNHEY, CDR2 SMNVEV (reference sequence). CDR3 protein: CASRPRVAFYEQYF. The CDR3 region has the DNA TGTGCCAGCAGGCCCCGGGTCGCCTTCTACGAGCAGTACTTC.

J is TRBJ2-7 and V is TRBV6-5, with 11 bases that match TRBD1. The CDR3 has 14 residues. Per germline, CDR1 MNHEY and CDR2 SVGAGI. V shed 7 bases, J shed 3 bases, and the junction held 5 bases outside the gene matches. As DNA, the CDR3 is TGTGCCAGCAACCCGGGACAGGGGGTCTACGAGCAGTACTTC. Its translation is CASNPGQGVYEQYF.

V is TRBV11-2 and J is TRBJ2-2; D possibly corresponds to TRBD1 (6 bases). Germline-derived CDR1 and CDR2 are SGHAT and FQNNGV. Trimming pared 6 bases from V and 4 bases from J, leaving 15 bases between. The CDR3 is 15 residues long. The CDR3 sequence is CASRATGLRTGELFF. The CDR3, as DNA: TGTGCCAGCAGGGCCACAGGGTTACGCACCGGGGAGCTGTTTTTT.

The V call is TRBV19, the J call TRBJ1-1; 7 bases match TRBD1. Germline loops: CDR1 LNHDA, CDR2 SQIVND (reference sequence). V was clipped by 0 bases and J by 4 bases; unmatched bases: 8. This CDR3 comprises 16 residues. CDR3 in DNA: TGTGCCAGTAGTATAGACCCCAAAACAGGGGCCACTGAAGCTTTCTTT. Translating it yields CASSIDPKTGATEAFF.

The CDR3: CASSHETDTQYF. CDR3 in DNA: TGTGCCAGCAGCCATGAGACAGATACGCAGTATTTT. This chain links TRBV3-1 (or the pseudogene TRBV3-2) with TRBJ2-3; D gene ambiguous. Trimming took off 3 bases at V and 3 bases at J, with 4 bases between the two ends. The CDR3 is 12 residues long. Per the germline V gene, CDR1 is LGHDT and CDR2 is YNNKEL (reference sequence).

The chain links TRBV27 to TRBJ1-5; D gene unclear. V lost 3 bases and J lost 2, with 14 bases in between. This CDR3 comprises 16 residues. In germline, CDR1 is MNHEY, CDR2 SMNVEV (reference sequence). The CDR3 sequence: CASSFLRGPGNQPQHF. The CDR3 DNA reads TGTGCCAGCAGTTTTCTGAGAGGGCCGGGCAATCAGCCCCAGCATTTT.

The V call is TRBV27, the J call TRBJ2-1; 9 bases agree with TRBD2. V lost 6 bases, J lost 12 bases, and 6 bases stayed unmatched. From germline, CDR1 is MNHEY and CDR2 SMNVEV (reference sequence). This CDR3 is 12 amino acids long. In DNA form, the CDR3 reads TGTGCCAGCAGCGCTAGCGGGATAACGCAGTTCTTC. This codes for CASSASGITQFF.

The V call is TRBV7-8, the J call TRBJ2-1; TRBD1 agrees at 8 bases. CDR1 is SGHVS and CDR2 is FQNEAQ in the germline V gene. There are 15 residues in the CDR3. The V and J ends lost 3 bases and 7 bases, in that order; junction bases with no gene match: 8. CDR3 nucleotides: TGTGCCAGCAGCTTCGACAGGGGATACCTAAATGAGCAGTTCTTC. Translation: CASSFDRGYLNEQFF. Full variable domain (rest looked up from reference TRBV7-8 and TRBJ2-1): GAGVSQSPRYKVAKRGQDVALRCDPISGHVSLFWYQQALGQGPEFLTYFQNEAQLDKSGLPSDRFFAERPEGSVSTLKIQRTQQEDSAVYLCASSFDRGYLNEQFFGPGTRLTVL.

The chain joins TRBV7-2 to TRBJ2-2; D is undetermined. The CDR3 loop spans 13 amino acids. From germline, CDR1 is SGHTA and CDR2 FQGNSA. The V gene lost 3 bases and the J gene lost 6 bases, with 8 bases spanning the gap. In DNA, the CDR3 is TGTGCCAGCAGCTTTAGTCCCCCCGGGGAGCTGTTTTTT. It yields the protein CASSFSPPGELFF.

The chain joins TRBV6-6 to TRBJ1-2, with TRBD1 matching over 8 bases. Germline CDR1 and CDR2: MNHNY and SVGAGI (reference sequence). Trimming took 7 bases from V and 8 from J; bases not matched to a gene: 12. The CDR3 totals 14 residues. DNA for the CDR3: TGTGCCAGCACCCACCAGGGGGCGGGAGGGGGCTACACCTTC. Amino acids: CASTHQGAGGGYTF.